This entry is about one T cell receptor (beta chain). Its antigen is not known. This sample stems from a study of cytomegalovirus exposure and HLA in healthy donors. Looking at the study overall: One earlier analysis, a look at about 179 million T cells, found fewer than 140 million unique TCR beta sequences. Notes on the study in general: Later work found most CMV-associated TCR beta chains apparently HLA-restricted. An analysis that was carried out later associated approximately 15,000 TCR beta sequences with HLA alleles at 0.05 false discovery rate.

It was with 60 Vbeta and 13 Jbeta primers that the PCR ran. The data were produced by immunoSEQ multiplex PCR, yet TCRdb's version contains in-frame clones alone and is incomplete. The sample holds approximately 190,000 clones, 73% seen once. Deletions cut 3 bases from V and 0 bases from J, with 15 bases between. Germline V gene sequence: CDR1 MNHNS, CDR2 SASEGT. The CDR3 extends over 17 amino acids. This TCR was recovered from a woman in her 30s in good health and CMV-seronegative. The source material was PBMCs. V gene TRBV6-1 combines with J gene TRBJ1-5, with D possibly TRBD1 on 5 matching bases. The CDR3 region is CASSELRGTYSNQPQHF. The CDR3 DNA sequence: TGTGCCAGCAGTGAGTTGCGGGGGACCTATAGCAATCAGCCCCAGCATTTT.